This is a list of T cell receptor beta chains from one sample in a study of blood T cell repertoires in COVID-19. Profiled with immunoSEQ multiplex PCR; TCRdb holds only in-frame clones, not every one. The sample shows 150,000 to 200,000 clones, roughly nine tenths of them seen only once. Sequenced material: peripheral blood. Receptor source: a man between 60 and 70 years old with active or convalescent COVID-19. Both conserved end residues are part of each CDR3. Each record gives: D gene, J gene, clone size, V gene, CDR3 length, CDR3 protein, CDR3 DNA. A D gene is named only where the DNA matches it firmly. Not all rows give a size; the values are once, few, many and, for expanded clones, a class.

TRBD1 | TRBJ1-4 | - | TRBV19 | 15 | CASSRTGTGSEKLFF | TGTGCCAGTAGTCGAACCGGGACAGGGAGTGAAAAACTGTTTTTT
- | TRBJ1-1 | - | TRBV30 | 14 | CAWSVGGADTEAFF | TGTGCCTGGAGTGTCGGTGGGGCGGACACTGAAGCTTTCTTT
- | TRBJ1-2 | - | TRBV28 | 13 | CASSSGVDYGYTF | TGTGCCAGCAGTTCAGGGGTCGACTATGGCTACACCTTC
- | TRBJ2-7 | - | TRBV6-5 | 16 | CASSYNRQGHSYEQYF | TGTGCCAGCAGTTACAATAGGCAGGGGCACTCCTACGAGCAGTACTTC
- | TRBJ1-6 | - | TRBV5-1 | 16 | CASSFGQMDYNSPLHF | TGCGCCAGCAGCTTTGGACAGATGGACTATAATTCACCCCTCCACTTT
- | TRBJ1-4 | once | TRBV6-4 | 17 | CASSDPFSGRVKEKLFF | TGTGCCAGCAGTGACCCCTTCTCGGGGAGGGTGAAGGAAAAACTGTTTTTT
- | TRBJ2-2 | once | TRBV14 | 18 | CASSQTALPWGRTGELFF | TGTGCCAGCAGCCAGACAGCCCTTCCTTGGGGCCGCACCGGGGAGCTGTTTTTT
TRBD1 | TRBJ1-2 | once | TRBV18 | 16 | CASSPGQELANYGYTF | TGTGCCAGCTCACCAGGACAGGAACTTGCTAACTATGGCTACACCTTC
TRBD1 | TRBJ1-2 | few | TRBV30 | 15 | CAWSGTGVLDYGYTF | TGTGCCTGGAGTGGGACAGGGGTACTCGACTATGGCTACACCTTC
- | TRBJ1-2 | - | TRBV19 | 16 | CASSIQSGFSWDGYTF | TGTGCCAGTAGTATTCAATCAGGTTTTTCGTGGGATGGCTACACCTTC
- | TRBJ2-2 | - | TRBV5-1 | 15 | CASSFTGSNTGELFF | TGCGCCAGCAGCTTCACCGGGAGCAACACCGGGGAGCTGTTTTTT
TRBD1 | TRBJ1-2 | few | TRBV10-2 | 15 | CASIGGGTDNYGYTF | TGCGCCAGCATCGGGGGGGGGACAGACAACTATGGCTACACCTTC
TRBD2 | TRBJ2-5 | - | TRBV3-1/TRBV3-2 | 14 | CASSPSGGRETQYF | TGTGCCAGCAGCCCCTCGGGGGGGCGGGAGACCCAGTACTTC
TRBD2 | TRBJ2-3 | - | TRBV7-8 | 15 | CASSQRREGRDTQYF | TGTGCCAGCAGCCAACGGCGGGAGGGCCGAGATACGCAGTATTTT
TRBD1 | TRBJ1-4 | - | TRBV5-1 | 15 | CASSPTGTTNEKLFF | TGCGCCAGCAGCCCGACAGGGACAACTAATGAAAAACTGTTTTTT
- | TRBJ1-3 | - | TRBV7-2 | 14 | CASSLESSGNTIYF | TGTGCCAGCAGCTTGGAGAGCTCTGGAAACACCATATATTTT
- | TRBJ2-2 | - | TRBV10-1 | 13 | CASSLVGTGELFF | TGCGCCAGCAGTCTAGTGGGCACCGGGGAGCTGTTTTTT
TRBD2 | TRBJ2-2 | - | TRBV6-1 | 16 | CASSDVAGGPTGELFF | TGTGCCAGCAGTGACGTGGCGGGAGGGCCCACCGGGGAGCTGTTTTTT
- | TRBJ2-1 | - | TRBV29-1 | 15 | CSVGEAAFTYNEQFF | TGCAGCGTTGGTGAGGCCGCATTTACCTACAATGAGCAGTTCTTC
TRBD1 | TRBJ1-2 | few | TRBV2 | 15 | CASSEGTGGIYGYTF | TGTGCCAGCAGTGAAGGGACAGGGGGAATCTATGGCTACACCTTC
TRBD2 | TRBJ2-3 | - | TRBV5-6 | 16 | CASSPGLADRSDTQYF | TGTGCCAGCAGCCCCGGACTAGCGGACCGCTCAGATACGCAGTATTTT
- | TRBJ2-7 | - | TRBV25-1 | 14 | CASSEYKQSYEQYF | TGTGCCAGCAGTGAATATAAGCAATCCTACGAGCAGTACTTC
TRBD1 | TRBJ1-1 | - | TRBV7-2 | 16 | CASSLQGQPMNTEAFF | TGTGCCAGCAGCCTCCAGGGACAGCCTATGAACACTGAAGCTTTCTTT
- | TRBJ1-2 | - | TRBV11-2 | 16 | CASSLRQVAGNYGYTF | TGTGCCAGCAGTCTACGACAGGTCGCCGGGAACTATGGCTACACCTTC
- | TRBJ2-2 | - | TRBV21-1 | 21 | CASSHKVGGGRPPLNTGELFF | TGTGCCAGCAGCCACAAGGTCGGGGGCGGGAGGCCACCATTGAACACCGGGGAGCTGTTTTTT
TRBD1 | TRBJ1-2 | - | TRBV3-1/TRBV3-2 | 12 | CASQQGNYGYTF | TGTGCCAGCCAACAGGGGAACTATGGCTACACCTTC
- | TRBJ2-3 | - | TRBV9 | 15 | CASSSRTDRTDTQYF | TGTGCCAGCAGCTCCCGGACAGATCGCACAGATACGCAGTATTTT
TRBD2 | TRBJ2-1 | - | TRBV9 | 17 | CASSVVVTSGGYNEQFF | TGTGCCAGCAGCGTAGTTGTAACGAGCGGGGGGTACAATGAGCAGTTCTTC
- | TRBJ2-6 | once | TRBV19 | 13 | CATRGTGANVLTF | TGTGCCACCCGGGGTACTGGGGCCAACGTCCTGACTTTC